This passage covers 13 T cell receptor beta chains from one sample sequenced in a study of cytomegalovirus exposure and HLA in healthy donors. The study ran its PCR with 60 Vbeta and 13 Jbeta primers. Produced via immunoSEQ multiplex PCR; TCRdb's table is partial and in-frame only. The sample carries 130,000 to 150,000 clones, approximately 80% recorded once. Sequencing was performed on PBMCs. Receptors originate from a male donor in good health and CMV-seronegative.

The CDR3 here is CASSRSGRGLYGYTF. The CDR3 DNA reads TGTGCCAGCAGCCGATCGGGGAGGGGCCTCTATGGCTACACCTTC. The chain joins TRBV14 to TRBJ1-2; weak D call: TRBD1 (5 bases). The CDR3 is 15 amino acids. V was cut by 4 bases and J by 4 bases, with 16 bases left in between. Per the germline V gene, CDR1 is SGHDN and CDR2 is FVKESK.

This clone came up a few times. This chain joins TRBV7-2 and TRBJ1-3, with TRBD1 as a possible D gene (5 bases). V shed 3 bases and J shed 0 bases, with 9 bases lying between them. Germline-derived CDR1 and CDR2 are SGHTA and FQGNSA. The CDR3 is made up of 15 amino acids. The CDR3 DNA is TGTGCCAGCAGCTTTGACAGCACCTCTGGAAACACCATATATTTT. Amino acid sequence: CASSFDSTSGNTIYF.

This clone was detected only a few times. The gene calls are TRBV18 and TRBJ1-1, with TRBD1 matching over 10 bases. V was pared by 3 bases and J by 6 bases, with 7 bases of the junction left unmatched. In germline, CDR1 is KGHSH, CDR2 LQKENI. The CDR3 length is 15 residues. The CDR3 protein is CASSPLGQGIAEAFF. CDR3 DNA: TGTGCCAGCTCACCCCTGGGACAGGGGATCGCTGAAGCTTTCTTT.

The rearrangement uses TRBV29-1 and TRBJ1-1; 8 bases are shared with TRBD1. J was trimmed by 0 bases and V by 7 bases; bases with no gene match: 7. The CDR3 has 14 amino acids. Germline CDR1 is SQVTM and CDR2 is ANQGSEA. The CDR3 DNA reads as TGCAGCGCCATACAGGGGGGCCTGAACACTGAAGCTTTCTTT. It yields the protein CSAIQGGLNTEAFF.

This sequence joins TRBV7-8 and TRBJ1-6; D call uncertain. V was clipped by 1 base and J by 6 bases, with 10 bases between them. This CDR3 is 15 amino acids long. Germline values: CDR1 SGHVS, CDR2 FQNEAQ. DNA for the CDR3: TGTGCCAGCAGCTTAGGTTTACAGATTAATTCACCCCTCCACTTT. It encodes CASSLGLQINSPLHF.

V usage is TRBV30 and J usage is TRBJ1-3; D is uncertain. V lost 4 bases and J lost 2, with 18 bases in between. Germline loops: CDR1 GTSNPN, CDR2 SVGIG (reference sequence). This CDR3 is built from 16 residues. The CDR3 bases are TGTGCCTGGAACAGCGGGTCCCCTGGGGCTGGAAACACCATATATTTT. Its translation: CAWNSGSPGAGNTIYF. Using reference TRBV30 and TRBJ1-3 for the parts outside the CDR3, the full variable domain is SQTIHQWPATLVQPVGSPLSLECTVEGTSNPNLYWYRQAAGRGLQLLFYSVGIGQISSEVPQNLSASRPQDRQFILSSKKLLLSDSGFYLCAWNSGSPGAGNTIYFGEGSWLTVV.

The chain is built from TRBV7-2 and TRBJ1-1, with D maybe TRBD1 (5 bases). CDR1 and CDR2 (germline): SGHTA, FQGNSA. Between the trimmed V and J ends, which lost 5 bases and 6 bases, there was a span of 10 bases. CDR3 length: 12 amino acids. The CDR3 here is CASSHRQSEAFF. In DNA form, the CDR3 reads TGTGCCAGCAGCCATAGACAGTCTGAAGCTTTCTTT.

The rearrangement links TRBV5-8 to TRBJ2-3; maybe TRBD2 (6 bases). The ends were cut back, 1 base at V and 4 bases at J, with 16 bases in the middle. The CDR3 loop spans 16 amino acids. Germline CDR1 reads SGHTS; CDR2 reads YDEGEE. This CDR3 reads CASSLFVGLTPDTQYF. In DNA, the CDR3 is TGTGCCAGCAGCTTGTTTGTGGGACTTACCCCAGATACGCAGTATTTT.

Here the CDR3 reads CATSQDRGREKLFF. The DNA of the CDR3 is TGTGCCACCAGCCAGGACAGGGGGCGTGAAAAACTGTTTTTT. The V call is TRBV15, the J call TRBJ1-4, with 11 positions matching TRBD1. The CDR3 sequence is 14 residues long. The V gene's germline CDR1 is LNHNV and CDR2 YYDKDF (reference sequence). The trim removed 5 bases at V and 7 bases at J, leaving 3 bases unmatched. The full variable domain, its missing parts supplied by reference TRBV15 and TRBJ1-4, is DAMVIQNPRYQVTQFGKPVTLSCSQTLNHNVMYWYQQKSSQAPKLLFHYYDKDFNNEADTPDNFQSRRPNTSFCFLDIRSPGLGDTAMYLCATSQDRGREKLFFGSGTQLSVL.

Here the CDR3 reads CASSLRTSGSITSYEQYF. The CDR3 bases are TGTGCCAGCAGCCTACGGACTAGCGGTAGCATTACCTCCTACGAGCAGTACTTC. The rearrangement uses TRBV5-6 and TRBJ2-5, with 10 bases lining up with TRBD2. The end of the DNA aligns better with TRBJ2-7, so the J call may be wrong. Per the germline V gene, CDR1 is SGHDT and CDR2 is YYEEEE. CDR3 length: 18 residues.

The chain joins TRBV10-1 to TRBJ1-1; D might be TRBD1 (6 bases). Trimming took off 8 bases at V and 1 base at J, with 14 bases between the two ends. This CDR3 region has 14 residues. CDR1 is WNHNN and CDR2 is SYGVQD in the germline V gene (reference sequence). The DNA for the CDR3 is TGCGCCAGCTCGAAAACGACAGGGAACACTGAAGCTTTCTTT. This translates into CASSKTTGNTEAFF.

This clone was observed a handful of times. This sequence joins TRBV6-6 and TRBJ1-1, with 7 bases aligning to TRBD1. V was clipped by 4 bases and J by 7 bases; unmatched bases: 3. The CDR3 is 12 amino acids. From germline, CDR1 is MNHNY and CDR2 SVGAGI (reference sequence). CDR3 sequence reads: CASSFGTVEAFF. DNA for the CDR3: TGTGCCAGCAGTTTCGGGACAGTTGAAGCTTTCTTT.

The J gene is TRBJ1-6, the V gene TRBV7-9; D is undetermined. CDR3 length equals 14 residues. Trimming removed 5 bases from V and 0 bases from J, with 5 bases in between. Germline V gene data show CDR1 as SEHNR and CDR2 as FQNEAQ (reference sequence). The CDR3 spells CASSLSSYNSPLHF. CDR3 coding DNA: TGTGCCAGCAGCCTTAGCTCCTATAATTCACCCCTCCACTTT.